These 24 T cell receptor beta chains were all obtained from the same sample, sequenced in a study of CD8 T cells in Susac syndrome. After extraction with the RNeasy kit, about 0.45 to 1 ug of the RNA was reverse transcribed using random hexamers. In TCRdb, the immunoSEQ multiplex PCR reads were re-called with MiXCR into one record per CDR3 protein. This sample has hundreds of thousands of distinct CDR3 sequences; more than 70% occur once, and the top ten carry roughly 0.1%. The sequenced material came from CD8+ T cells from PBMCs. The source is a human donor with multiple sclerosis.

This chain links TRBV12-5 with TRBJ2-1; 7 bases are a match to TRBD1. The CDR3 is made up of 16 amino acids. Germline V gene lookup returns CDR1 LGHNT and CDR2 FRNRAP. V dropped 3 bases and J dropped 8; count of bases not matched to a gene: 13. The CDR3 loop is CASGLGVLKTGYEQFF. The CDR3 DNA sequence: TGTGCTAGTGGTTTAGGGGTCCTTAAGACAGGGTATGAGCAGTTCTTC. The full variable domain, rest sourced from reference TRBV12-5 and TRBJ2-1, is DARVTQTPRHKVTEMGQEVTMRCQPILGHNTVFWYRQTMMQGLELLAYFRNRAPLDDSGMPKDRFSAEMPDATLATLKIQPSEPRDSAVYFCASGLGVLKTGYEQFFGPGTRLTVL.

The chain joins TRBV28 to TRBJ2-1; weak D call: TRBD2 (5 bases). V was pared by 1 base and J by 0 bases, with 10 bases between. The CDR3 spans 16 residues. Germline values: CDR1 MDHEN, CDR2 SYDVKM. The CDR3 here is CASSLYGGLSYNEQFF. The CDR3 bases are TGTGCCAGCAGTTTATATGGCGGGCTCTCCTACAATGAGCAGTTCTTC.

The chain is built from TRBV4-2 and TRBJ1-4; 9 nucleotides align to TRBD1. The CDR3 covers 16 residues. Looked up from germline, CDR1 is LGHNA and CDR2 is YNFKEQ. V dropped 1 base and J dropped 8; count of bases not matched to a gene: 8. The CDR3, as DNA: TGTGCCAGCAGCCAAGGTCCGGGACAGGGATGGGAAAAACTGTTTTTT. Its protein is CASSQGPGQGWEKLFF.

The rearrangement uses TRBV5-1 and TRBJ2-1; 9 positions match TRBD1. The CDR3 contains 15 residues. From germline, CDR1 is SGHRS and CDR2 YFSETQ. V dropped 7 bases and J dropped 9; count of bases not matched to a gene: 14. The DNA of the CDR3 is TGCGCCAGCTTTACGGGAGACAGGGGGATCGGTGAGCAGTTCTTC. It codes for CASFTGDRGIGEQFF. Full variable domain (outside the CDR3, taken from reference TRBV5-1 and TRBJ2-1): KAGVTQTPRYLIKTRGQQVTLSCSPISGHRSVSWYQQTPGQGLQFLFEYFSETQRNKGNFPGRFSGRQFSNSRSEMNVSTLELGDSALYLCASFTGDRGIGEQFFGPGTRLTVL.

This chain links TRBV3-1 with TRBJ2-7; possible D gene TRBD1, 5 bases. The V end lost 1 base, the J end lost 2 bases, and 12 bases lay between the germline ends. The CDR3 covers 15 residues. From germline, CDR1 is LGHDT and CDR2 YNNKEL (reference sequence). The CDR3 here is CASSQGQYATYEQYF. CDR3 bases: TGTGCCAGCAGCCAAGGACAGTACGCAACCTACGAGCAGTACTTC.

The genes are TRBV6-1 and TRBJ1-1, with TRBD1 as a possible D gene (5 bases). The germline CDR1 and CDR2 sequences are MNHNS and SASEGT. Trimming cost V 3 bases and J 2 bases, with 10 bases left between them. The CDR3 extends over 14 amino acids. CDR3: CASSDSRANTEAFF. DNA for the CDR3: TGTGCCAGCAGTGACAGCAGGGCCAACACTGAAGCTTTCTTT.

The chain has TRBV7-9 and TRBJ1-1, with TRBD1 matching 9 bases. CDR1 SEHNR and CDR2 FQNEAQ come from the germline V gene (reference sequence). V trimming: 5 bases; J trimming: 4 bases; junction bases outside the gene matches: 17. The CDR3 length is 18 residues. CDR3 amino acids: CASSQQRIRDRVGTEAFF. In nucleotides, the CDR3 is TGTGCCAGCAGCCAACAACGGATCCGGGACAGGGTGGGCACTGAAGCTTTCTTT.

This CDR3 reads CASSPRLELFF. CDR3 in DNA: TGTGCCAGCAGTCCCCGCTTGGAGCTGTTTTTT. The chain is built from TRBV6-5 and TRBJ2-2; no reliable D call. From germline, CDR1 is MNHEY and CDR2 SVGAGI. The CDR3 is 11 residues long. V was trimmed by 5 bases and J by 10 bases, leaving 8 bases between them.

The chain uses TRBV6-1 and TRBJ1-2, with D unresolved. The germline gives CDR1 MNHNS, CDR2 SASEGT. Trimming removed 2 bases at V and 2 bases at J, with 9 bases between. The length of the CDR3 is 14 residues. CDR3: CASSESLRNYGYTF. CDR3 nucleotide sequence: TGTGCCAGCAGTGAATCTCTGAGAAACTATGGCTACACCTTC.

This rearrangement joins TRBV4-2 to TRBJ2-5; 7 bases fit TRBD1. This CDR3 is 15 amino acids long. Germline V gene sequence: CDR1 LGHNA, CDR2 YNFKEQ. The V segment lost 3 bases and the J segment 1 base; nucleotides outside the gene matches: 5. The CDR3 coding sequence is TGTGCCAGCAGCCACGCGACAGGGCCCCAAGAGACCCAGTACTTC. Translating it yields CASSHATGPQETQYF.

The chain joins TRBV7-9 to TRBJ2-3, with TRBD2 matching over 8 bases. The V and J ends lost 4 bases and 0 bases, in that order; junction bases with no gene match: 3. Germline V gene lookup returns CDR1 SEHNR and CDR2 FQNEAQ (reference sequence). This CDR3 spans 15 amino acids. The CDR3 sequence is CASSYERGSTDTQYF. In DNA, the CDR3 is TGTGCCAGCAGCTATGAGCGGGGGAGCACAGATACGCAGTATTTT. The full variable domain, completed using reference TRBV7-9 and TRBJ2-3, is DTGVSQNPRHKITKRGQNVTFRCDPISEHNRLYWYRQTLGQGPEFLTYFQNEAQLEKSRLLSDRFSAERPKGSFSTLEIQRTEQGDSAMYLCASSYERGSTDTQYFGPGTRLTVL.

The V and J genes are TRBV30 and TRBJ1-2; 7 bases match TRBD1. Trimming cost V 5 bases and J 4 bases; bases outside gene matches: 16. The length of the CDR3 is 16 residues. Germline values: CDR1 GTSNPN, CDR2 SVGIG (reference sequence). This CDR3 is CAWDPVETGTVYGYTF. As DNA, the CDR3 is TGTGCCTGGGACCCGGTAGAGACAGGGACTGTCTATGGCTACACCTTC.

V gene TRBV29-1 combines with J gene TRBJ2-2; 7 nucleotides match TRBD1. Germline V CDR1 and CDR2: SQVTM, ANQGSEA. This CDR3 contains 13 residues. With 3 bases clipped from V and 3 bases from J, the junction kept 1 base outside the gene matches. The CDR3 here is CSVEQGDTGELFF. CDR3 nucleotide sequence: TGCAGCGTTGAGCAGGGGGACACCGGGGAGCTGTTTTTT.

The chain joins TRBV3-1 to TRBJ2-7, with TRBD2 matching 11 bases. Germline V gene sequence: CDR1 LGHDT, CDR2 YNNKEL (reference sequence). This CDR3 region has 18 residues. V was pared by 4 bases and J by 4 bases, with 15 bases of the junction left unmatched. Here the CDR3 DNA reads TGTGCCAGCAGCCCAAACAATCCCATAGCGGGGGGGCCTTACGAGCAGTACTTC. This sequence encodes CASSPNNPIAGGPYEQYF.

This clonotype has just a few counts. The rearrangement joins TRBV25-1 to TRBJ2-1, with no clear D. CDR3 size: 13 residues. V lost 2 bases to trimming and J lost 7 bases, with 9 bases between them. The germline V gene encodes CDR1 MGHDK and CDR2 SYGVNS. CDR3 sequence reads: CASSESVGNEQFF. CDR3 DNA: TGTGCCAGCAGTGAAAGTGTAGGAAATGAGCAGTTCTTC.

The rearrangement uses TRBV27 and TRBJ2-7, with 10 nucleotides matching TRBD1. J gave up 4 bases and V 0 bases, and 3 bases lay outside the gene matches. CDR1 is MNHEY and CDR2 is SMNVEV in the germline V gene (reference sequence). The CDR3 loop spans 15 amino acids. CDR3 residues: CASSLSTGGAYEQYF. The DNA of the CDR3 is TGTGCCAGCAGTTTATCGACAGGGGGCGCGTACGAGCAGTACTTC.

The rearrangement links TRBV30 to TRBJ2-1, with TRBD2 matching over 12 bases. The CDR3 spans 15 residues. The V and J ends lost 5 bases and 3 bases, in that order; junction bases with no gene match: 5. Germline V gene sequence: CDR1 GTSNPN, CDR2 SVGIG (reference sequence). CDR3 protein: CAWDGLAGLYNEQFF. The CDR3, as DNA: TGTGCCTGGGATGGACTAGCGGGACTCTACAATGAGCAGTTCTTC.

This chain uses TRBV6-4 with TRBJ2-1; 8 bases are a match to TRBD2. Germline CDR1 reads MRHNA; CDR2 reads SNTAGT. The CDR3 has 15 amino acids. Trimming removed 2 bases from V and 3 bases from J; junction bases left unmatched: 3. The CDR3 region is CASSDEAGDYNEQFF. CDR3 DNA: TGTGCCAGCAGTGACGAAGCGGGGGACTACAATGAGCAGTTCTTC.

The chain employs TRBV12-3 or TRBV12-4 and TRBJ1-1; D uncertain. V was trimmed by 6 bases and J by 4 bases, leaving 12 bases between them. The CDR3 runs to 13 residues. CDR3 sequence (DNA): TGTGCCAGCAGCCCCTCGGACGGCACTGAAGCTTTCTTT. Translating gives CASSPSDGTEAFF.

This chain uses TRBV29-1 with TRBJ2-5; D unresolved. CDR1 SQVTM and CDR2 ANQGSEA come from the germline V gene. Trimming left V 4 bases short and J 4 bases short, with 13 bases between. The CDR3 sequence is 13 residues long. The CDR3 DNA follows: TGCAGCGTTGGTTTAGCAGCCGTAGAGACCCAGTACTTC. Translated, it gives CSVGLAAVETQYF.

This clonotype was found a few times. In DNA, the CDR3 is TGTGCCAGCAGTTTGGGAGAGACTAATGAAAAACTGTTTTTT. This gives the protein CASSLGETNEKLFF. This chain uses TRBV12-3 or TRBV12-4 with TRBJ1-4; no clear D gene. The CDR3 runs to 14 residues. V was pared by 3 bases and J by 2 bases, with 7 bases between.

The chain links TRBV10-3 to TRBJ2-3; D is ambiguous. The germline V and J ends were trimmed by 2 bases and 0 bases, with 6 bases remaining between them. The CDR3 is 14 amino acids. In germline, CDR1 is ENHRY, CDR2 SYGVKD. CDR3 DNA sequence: TGTGCCATCAGTGAGGCGCCTAGCACAGATACGCAGTATTTT. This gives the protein CAISEAPSTDTQYF.

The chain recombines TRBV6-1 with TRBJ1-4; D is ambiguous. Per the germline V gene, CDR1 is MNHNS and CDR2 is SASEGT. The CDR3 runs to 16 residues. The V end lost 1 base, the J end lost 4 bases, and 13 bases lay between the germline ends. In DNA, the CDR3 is TGTGCCAGCAGTGAAGTTGGGATCCAGATTAATGAAAAACTGTTTTTT. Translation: CASSEVGIQINEKLFF.

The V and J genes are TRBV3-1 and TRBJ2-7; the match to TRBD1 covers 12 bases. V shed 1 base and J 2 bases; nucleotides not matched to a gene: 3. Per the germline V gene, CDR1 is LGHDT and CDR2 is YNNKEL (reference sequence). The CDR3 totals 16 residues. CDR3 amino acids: CASSQAGQGATYEQYF. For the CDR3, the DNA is TGTGCCAGCAGCCAAGCGGGACAGGGGGCAACCTACGAGCAGTACTTC.